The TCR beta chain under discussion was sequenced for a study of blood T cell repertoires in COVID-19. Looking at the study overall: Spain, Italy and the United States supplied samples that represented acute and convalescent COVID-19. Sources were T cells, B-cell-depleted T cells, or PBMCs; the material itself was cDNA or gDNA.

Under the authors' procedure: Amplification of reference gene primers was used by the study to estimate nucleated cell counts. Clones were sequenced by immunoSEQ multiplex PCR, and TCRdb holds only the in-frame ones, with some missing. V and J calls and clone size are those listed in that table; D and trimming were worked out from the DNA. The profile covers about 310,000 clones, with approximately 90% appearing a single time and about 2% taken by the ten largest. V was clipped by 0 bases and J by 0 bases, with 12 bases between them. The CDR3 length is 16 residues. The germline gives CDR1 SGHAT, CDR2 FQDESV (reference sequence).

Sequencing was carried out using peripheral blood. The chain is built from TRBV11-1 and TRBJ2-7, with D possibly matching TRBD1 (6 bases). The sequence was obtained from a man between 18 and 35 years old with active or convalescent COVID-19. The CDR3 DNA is TGTGCCAGCAGCTTAGCGCATAAGACAGGCTCCTACGAGCAGTACTTC. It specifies CASSLAHKTGSYEQYF.